A selection of T cell receptor beta chains follows, all from one sample in a study of Ad26.COV2.S vaccination and SARS-CoV-2 variants. The method was immunoSEQ multiplex PCR; TCRdb's version includes in-frame clones alone and lacks a portion of them. The sample yields 380,000 or so clones, 88% seen once. The material was peripheral blood, obtained in a trial of Ad26.COV2.S vaccine versus placebo. The receptors come from a person aged 18-60 years who received the Ad26.COV2.S COVID-19 vaccine or a placebo. Each CDR3 is given with its conserved first and last residue. The D gene is left open where the match is weak. Clone size is given for some rows only: seen once, a few or many times, or a class if the clone is expanded.

TRBV18,TRBJ2-7,few,TRBD1,CASSSGTGASEQYF,TGTGCCAGCTCATCCGGGACAGGGGCAAGCGAGCAGTACTTC
TRBV19,TRBJ1-3,-,-,CASSIARDGNTIYF,TGTGCCAGTAGTATAGCCAGGGACGGAAACACCATATATTTT
TRBV19,TRBJ1-5,once,-,CASSMTWNSNQPQHF,TGTGCCAGTAGTATGACATGGAATAGCAATCAGCCCCAGCATTTT
TRBV7-2,TRBJ2-1,-,TRBD1,CASSLDRGSYNEQFF,TGTGCCAGCAGCTTAGACAGGGGGAGTTACAATGAGCAGTTCTTC
TRBV5-6,TRBJ2-6,-,-,CASSRGDFGANVLTF,TGTGCCAGCAGCAGAGGGGATTTTGGGGCCAACGTCCTGACTTTC
TRBV3-1/TRBV3-2,TRBJ2-2,few,-,CASSPSVMGGTGELFF,TGTGCCAGCAGCCCGAGCGTGATGGGGGGTACCGGGGAGCTGTTTTTT
TRBV7-8,TRBJ2-1,-,TRBD2,CASSLALAGNEQFF,TGTGCCAGCAGCTTAGCTCTAGCGGGCAATGAGCAGTTCTTC
TRBV12-5,TRBJ1-3,once,-,CASGNRSSGNTIYF,TGTGCTAGTGGCAACAGGAGCTCTGGAAACACCATATATTTT
TRBV11-2,TRBJ1-1,-,-,CASSGRGDTEAFF,TGTGCCAGCAGCGGACGGGGGGACACTGAAGCTTTCTTT
TRBV3-1/TRBV3-2,TRBJ1-5,-,-,CASSQGVGSPQPQHF,TGTGCCAGCAGCCAAGGGGTCGGTTCCCCCCAGCCCCAGCATTTT
TRBV19,TRBJ2-5,-,-,CASSWRDNQETQYF,TGTGCCAGTAGTTGGAGGGACAACCAAGAGACCCAGTACTTC